This TCR beta chain comes out of a study of blood T cell repertoires in COVID-19. Per the authors' pipeline: Estimated nucleated cell counts came from reference gene primer amplification. Profiling relied on immunoSEQ multiplex PCR, and the TCRdb table lists in-frame clones only, not all of them. D and trimming come from the DNA, and the V and J calls and clone size come from that table. The table includes 150,000 to 200,000 clones, roughly three quarters detected once. Germline V lookup: CDR1 KGHSH, CDR2 LQKENI. This CDR3 region has 17 residues. Between the trimmed V and J ends, which lost 3 bases and 0 bases, there was a span of 14 bases.

This sequence joins TRBV18 and TRBJ1-4; D unclear. The material sequenced was peripheral blood. This clonotype was sampled from a man aged 60-69 years with active or convalescent COVID-19. CDR3 coding DNA: TGTGCCAGCTCACCCACCGGATCGGGAGCAACTAATGAAAAACTGTTTTTT. Residues: CASSPTGSGATNEKLFF.